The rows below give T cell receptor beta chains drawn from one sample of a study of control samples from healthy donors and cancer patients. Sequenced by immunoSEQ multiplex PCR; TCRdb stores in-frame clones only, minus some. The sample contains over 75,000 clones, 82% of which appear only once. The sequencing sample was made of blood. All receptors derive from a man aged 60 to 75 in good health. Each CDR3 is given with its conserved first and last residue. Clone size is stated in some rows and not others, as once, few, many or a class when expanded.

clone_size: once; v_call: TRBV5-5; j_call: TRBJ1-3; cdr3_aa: CASSLIGFSGNTIYF
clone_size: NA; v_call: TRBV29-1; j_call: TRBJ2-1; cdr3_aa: CSVSTHYNEQFF
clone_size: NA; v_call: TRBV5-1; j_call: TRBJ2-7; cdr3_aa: CASSSQAGLDYEQYF
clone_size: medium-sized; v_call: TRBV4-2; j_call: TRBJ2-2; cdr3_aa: CASSPGQDVGELFF
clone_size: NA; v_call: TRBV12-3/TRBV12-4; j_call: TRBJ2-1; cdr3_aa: CASSLAQRQHQFF
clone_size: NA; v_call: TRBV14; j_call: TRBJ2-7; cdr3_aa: CASSQDAYEQYF
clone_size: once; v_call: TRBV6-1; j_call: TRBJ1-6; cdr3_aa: CASSESSYRVSNSPLHF
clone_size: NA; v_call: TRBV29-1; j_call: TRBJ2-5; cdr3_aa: CSVVRASGGAKETQYF
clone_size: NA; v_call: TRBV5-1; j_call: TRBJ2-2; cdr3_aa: CASSLGGQGWTGELFF
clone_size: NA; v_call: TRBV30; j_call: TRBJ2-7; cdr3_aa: CAWSQGAGSYEQYF
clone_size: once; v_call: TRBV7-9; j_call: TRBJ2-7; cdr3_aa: CASSPNNEQYF
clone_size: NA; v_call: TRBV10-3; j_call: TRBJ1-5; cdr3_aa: CAISTGGPNQPQHF
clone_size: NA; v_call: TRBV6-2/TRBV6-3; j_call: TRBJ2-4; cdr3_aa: CASSYHDPGLASF
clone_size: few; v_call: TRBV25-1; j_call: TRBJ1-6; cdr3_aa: CASSPRGADYNSPLHF
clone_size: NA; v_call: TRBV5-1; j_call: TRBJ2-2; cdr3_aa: CASSPSGKTNTGELFF
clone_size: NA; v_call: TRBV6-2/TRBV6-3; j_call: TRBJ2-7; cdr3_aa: CASSWGSYEQYF
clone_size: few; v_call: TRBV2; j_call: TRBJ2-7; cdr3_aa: CASSEPRRGYEQYF
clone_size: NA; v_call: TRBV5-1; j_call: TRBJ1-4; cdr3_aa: CASSGALGNEKLFF
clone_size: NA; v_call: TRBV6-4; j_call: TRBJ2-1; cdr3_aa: CASSDFGGNNEQFF
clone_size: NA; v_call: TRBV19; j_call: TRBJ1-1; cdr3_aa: CASAQTGDTEAFF
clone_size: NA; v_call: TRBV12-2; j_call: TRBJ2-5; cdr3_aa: CASRLGLAGEQNRETQYF
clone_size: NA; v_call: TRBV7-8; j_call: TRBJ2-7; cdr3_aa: CASSAGDRRTLYEQYF
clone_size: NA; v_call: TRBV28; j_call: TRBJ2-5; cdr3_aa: CASSSGTGMGQETQYF
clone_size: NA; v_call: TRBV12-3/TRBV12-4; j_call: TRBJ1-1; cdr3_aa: CASSLPPNTEAFF
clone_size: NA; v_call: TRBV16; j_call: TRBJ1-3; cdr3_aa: CASSPTGPPSGNTIYF
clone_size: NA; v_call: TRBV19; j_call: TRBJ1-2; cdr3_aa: CASSIWTQDGYTF
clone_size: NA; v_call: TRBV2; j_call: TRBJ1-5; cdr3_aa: CASSELTNNQPQHF
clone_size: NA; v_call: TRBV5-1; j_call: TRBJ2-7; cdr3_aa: CASSWPDPSPAGCEQYF
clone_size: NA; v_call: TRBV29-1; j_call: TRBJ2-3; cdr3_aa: CSVGADTQYF
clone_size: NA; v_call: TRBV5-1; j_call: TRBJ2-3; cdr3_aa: CASSLGQGSTDTQYF
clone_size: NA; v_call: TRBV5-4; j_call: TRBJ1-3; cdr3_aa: CASSPGGGVTGNTIYF
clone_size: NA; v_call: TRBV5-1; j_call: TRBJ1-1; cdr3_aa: CASKPGTAIRDRGGITEAFF
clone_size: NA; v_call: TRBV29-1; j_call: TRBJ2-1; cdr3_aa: CSVAATTTVTEQFF
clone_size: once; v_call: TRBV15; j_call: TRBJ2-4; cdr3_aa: CATSSNPGTGEAGQYF
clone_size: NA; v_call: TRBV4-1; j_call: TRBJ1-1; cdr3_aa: CASSQLGNTEAFF
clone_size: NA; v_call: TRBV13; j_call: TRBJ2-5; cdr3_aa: CASSMDRDETQYF
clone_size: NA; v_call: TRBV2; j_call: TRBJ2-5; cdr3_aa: CASKEGGQVQETQYF
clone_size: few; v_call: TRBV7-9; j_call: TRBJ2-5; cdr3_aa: CASSLRTIALQETQYF
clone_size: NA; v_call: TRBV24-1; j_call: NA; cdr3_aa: CATSEVSNEQFF
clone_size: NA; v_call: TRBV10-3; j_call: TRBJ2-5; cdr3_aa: CAISEQETQYF